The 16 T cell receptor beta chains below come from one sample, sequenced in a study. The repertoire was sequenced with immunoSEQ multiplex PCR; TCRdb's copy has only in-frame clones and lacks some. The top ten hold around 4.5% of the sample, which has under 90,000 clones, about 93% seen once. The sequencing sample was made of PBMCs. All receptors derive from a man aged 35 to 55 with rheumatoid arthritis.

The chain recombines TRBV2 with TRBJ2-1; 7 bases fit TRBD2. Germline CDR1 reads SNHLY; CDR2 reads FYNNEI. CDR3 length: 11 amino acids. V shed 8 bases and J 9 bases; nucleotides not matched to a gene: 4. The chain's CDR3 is CASLAAREQFF. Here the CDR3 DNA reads TGTGCCAGCCTAGCGGCGCGTGAGCAGTTCTTC.

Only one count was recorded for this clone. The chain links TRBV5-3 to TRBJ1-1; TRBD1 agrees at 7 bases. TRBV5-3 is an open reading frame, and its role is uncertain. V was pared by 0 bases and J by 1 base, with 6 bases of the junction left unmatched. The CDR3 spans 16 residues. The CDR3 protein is CARSLARWDRNTEAFF. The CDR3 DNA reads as TGTGCCAGAAGCTTGGCGAGATGGGACAGGAACACTGAAGCTTTCTTT.

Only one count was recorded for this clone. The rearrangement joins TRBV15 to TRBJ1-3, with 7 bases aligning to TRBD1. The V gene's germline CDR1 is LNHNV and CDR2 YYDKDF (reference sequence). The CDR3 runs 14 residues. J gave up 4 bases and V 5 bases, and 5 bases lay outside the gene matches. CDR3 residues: CATSLRQGGNTIYF. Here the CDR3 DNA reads TGTGCCACCAGCCTCCGACAGGGCGGAAACACCATATATTTT. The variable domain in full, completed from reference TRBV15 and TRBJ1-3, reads DAMVIQNPRYQVTQFGKPVTLSCSQTLNHNVMYWYQQKSSQAPKLLFHYYDKDFNNEADTPDNFQSRRPNTSFCFLDIRSPGLGDTAMYLCATSLRQGGNTIYFGEGSWLTVV.

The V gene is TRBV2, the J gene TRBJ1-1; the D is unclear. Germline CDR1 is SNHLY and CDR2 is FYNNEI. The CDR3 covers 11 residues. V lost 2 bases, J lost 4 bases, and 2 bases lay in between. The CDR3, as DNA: TGTGCCAGCAGTGAAAGCACTGAAGCTTTCTTT. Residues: CASSESTEAFF.

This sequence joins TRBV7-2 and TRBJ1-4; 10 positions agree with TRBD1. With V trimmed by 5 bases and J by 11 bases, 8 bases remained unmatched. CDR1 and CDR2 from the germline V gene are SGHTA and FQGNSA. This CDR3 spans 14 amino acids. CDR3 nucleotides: TGTGCCAGCAGCCCGGACAGGGGGGATTATAAACTGTTTTTT. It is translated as CASSPDRGDYKLFF.

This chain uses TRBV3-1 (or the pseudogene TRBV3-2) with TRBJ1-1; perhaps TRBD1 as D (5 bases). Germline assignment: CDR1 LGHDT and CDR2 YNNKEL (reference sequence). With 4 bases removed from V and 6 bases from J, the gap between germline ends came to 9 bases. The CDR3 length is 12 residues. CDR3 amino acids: CASSPGESEAFF. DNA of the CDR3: TGTGCCAGCAGCCCGGGGGAATCTGAAGCTTTCTTT.

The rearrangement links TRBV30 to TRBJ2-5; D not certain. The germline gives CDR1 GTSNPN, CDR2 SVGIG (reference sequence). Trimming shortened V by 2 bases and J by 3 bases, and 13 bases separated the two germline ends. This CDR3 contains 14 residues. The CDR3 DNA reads TGTGCCTGGAGTCGGCACTCTGGGAAAGAGACCCAGTACTTC. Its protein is CAWSRHSGKETQYF. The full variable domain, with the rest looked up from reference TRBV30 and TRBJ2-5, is SQTIHQWPATLVQPVGSPLSLECTVEGTSNPNLYWYRQAAGRGLQLLFYSVGIGQISSEVPQNLSASRPQDRQFILSSKKLLLSDSGFYLCAWSRHSGKETQYFGPGTRLLVL.

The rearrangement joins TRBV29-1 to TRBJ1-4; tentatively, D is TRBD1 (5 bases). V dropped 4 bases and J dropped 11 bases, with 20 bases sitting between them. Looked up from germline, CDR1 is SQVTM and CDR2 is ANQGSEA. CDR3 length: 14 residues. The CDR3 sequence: CSVALQVPMAKLFF. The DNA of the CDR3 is TGCAGCGTTGCCTTACAGGTCCCTATGGCGAAACTGTTTTTT.

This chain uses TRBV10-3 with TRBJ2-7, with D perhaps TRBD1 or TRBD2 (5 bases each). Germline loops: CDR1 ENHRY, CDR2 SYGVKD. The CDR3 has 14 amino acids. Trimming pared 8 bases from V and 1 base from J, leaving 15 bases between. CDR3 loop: CAISFGTESYEQYF. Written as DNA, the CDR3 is TGTGCCATCTCCTTTGGGACCGAGTCCTACGAGCAGTACTTC.

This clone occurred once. As DNA, the CDR3 is TGTGCCAGTAGTATAGATCGAAGACAGGGCTCTAACTATGGCTACACCTTC. Protein: CASSIDRRQGSNYGYTF. The genes are TRBV19 and TRBJ1-2; 7 bases agree with TRBD1. Germline V lookup: CDR1 LNHDA, CDR2 SQIVND (reference sequence). The CDR3 extends over 17 amino acids. Trimming cost V 0 bases and J 0 bases; bases outside gene matches: 7.

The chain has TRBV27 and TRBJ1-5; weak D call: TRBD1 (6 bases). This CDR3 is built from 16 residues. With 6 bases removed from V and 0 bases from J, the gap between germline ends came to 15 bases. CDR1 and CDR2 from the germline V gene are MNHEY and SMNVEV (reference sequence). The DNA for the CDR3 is TGTGCCAGCAGCCCCCAGACAGGAAATAGCAATCAGCCCCAGCATTTT. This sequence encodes CASSPQTGNSNQPQHF.

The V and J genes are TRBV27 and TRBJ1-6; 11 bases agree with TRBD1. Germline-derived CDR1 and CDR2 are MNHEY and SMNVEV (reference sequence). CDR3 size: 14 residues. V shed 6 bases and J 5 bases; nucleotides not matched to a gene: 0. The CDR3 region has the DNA TGTGCCAGCAGGGGACAGGGGGATAATTCACCCCTCCACTTT. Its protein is CASRGQGDNSPLHF.

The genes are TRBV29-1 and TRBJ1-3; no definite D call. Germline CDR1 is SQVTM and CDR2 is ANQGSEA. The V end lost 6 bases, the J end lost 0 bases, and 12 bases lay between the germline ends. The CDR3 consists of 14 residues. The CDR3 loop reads CSVLTVSSGNTIYF. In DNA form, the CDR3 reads TGCAGCGTCCTCACAGTCTCCTCTGGAAACACCATATATTTT.

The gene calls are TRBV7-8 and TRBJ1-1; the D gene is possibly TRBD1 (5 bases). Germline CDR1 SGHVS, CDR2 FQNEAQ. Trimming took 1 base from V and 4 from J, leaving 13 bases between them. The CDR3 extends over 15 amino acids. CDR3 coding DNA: TGTGCCAGCAGCTTAGAACCGGGGGTCGGCACTGAAGCTTTCTTT. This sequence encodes CASSLEPGVGTEAFF.

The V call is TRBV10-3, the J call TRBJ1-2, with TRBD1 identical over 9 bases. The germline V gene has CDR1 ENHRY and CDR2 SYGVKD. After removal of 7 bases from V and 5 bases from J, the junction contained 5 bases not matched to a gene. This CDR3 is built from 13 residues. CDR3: CAITAGTGYGYTF. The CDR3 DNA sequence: TGTGCCATCACCGCCGGGACAGGGTATGGCTACACCTTC.

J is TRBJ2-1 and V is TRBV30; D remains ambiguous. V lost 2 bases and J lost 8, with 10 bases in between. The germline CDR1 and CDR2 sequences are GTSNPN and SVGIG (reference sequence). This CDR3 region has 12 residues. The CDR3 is CAWSFYRDEQFF. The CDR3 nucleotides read TGTGCCTGGAGTTTCTACCGGGATGAGCAGTTCTTC.